This TCR beta chain is drawn from a study of cytomegalovirus exposure and HLA in healthy donors. Use of 60 Vbeta and 13 Jbeta primers characterized the PCR. Authors' processing steps: A later analysis counted around 74 million unique TCR beta chains, about 11 million shared. Here immunoSEQ multiplex PCR was the method, and the copy in TCRdb shows in-frame clones only, minus some. D and trimming come from the DNA, and the V and J calls and clone size come from that table. The sample holds 130,000 to 150,000 clones, more than 75% seen once. Study-wide findings and caveats: Several of the most significant clusters were apparently associated with common viral pathogens in a later analysis. In a later analysis, a missense DCLRE1C variant was linked to TCR beta V- and J-gene trimming.

Remarks on this clone: Its cognate antigen is unknown.

The CDR3 extends over 16 amino acids. The J segment lost 3 bases and the V segment lost 3 bases, leaving 8 bases of the junction unmatched. The germline V gene encodes CDR1 SGHAT and CDR2 FQNNGV. The V gene is TRBV11-2, the J gene TRBJ1-3; TRBD1 agrees at 7 bases. Sample: PBMCs. This receptor was identified in a male donor in good health and CMV-seronegative. The CDR3 nucleotides are TGTGCCAGCAGCTTTAATAGGGGGCAGCGTGGAAACACCATATATTTT. This gives the protein CASSFNRGQRGNTIYF.